A selection of T cell receptor beta chains follows, all from one sample in a study of blood T cell repertoires in COVID-19. Profiled with immunoSEQ multiplex PCR; TCRdb holds only in-frame clones, not every one. The sample has about 120,000 clones, 77% seen once. The source material was peripheral blood. The receptors come from a human donor in a cohort sampled during active COVID-19. Both conserved end residues are part of each CDR3. Each record gives: clone size, J gene, D gene, V gene, CDR3 DNA, CDR3 protein. A D gene is named only where the DNA matches it firmly. For some rows the clone size is stated as once, few or many, or as a class when expanded; others skip it.

. | TRBJ1-6 | . | TRBV2 | TGTGCCAGCAGCGAGGCCGACAGACATAAACCCCTCCACTTT | CASSEADRHKPLHF
. | TRBJ1-3 | . | TRBV5-5 | TGTGCCAGCAGCTCACTACTCGGGAGCTCTGGAAACACCATATATTTT | CASSSLLGSSGNTIYF
. | TRBJ2-7 | . | TRBV28 | TGTGCCAGCCTCCCCACCCTCTCAACTTACGAGCAGTACTTC | CASLPTLSTYEQYF
few | TRBJ1-1 | TRBD1 | TRBV6-4 | TGTGCCAGCAGTGACTCGAGGGCAGGGGGCGCTGAAGCTTTCTTT | CASSDSRAGGAEAFF
few | TRBJ2-7 | TRBD1 | TRBV30 | TGTGCCTGGAGTGTTGGGACAGGCGGCGGTCTGGACGAGCAGTACTTC | CAWSVGTGGGLDEQYF
. | TRBJ1-2 | . | TRBV28 | TGTGCCAGCAGTTACGACTACCGGGACACAAGCTATGGCTACACCTTC | CASSYDYRDTSYGYTF
. | TRBJ2-7 | TRBD2 | TRBV19 | TGTGCCAGTAGTATAGCCCTAGCGGGGGCCCGCTACGAGCAGTACTTC | CASSIALAGARYEQYF
few | TRBJ2-7 | . | TRBV6-1 | TGTGCCAGCAGTGAGGGTCAGGGTTTCTCCTACGAGCAGTACTTC | CASSEGQGFSYEQYF
few | TRBJ2-2 | . | TRBV24-1 | TGTGCCACCAGTGATCCCAGGGTTAGCACCGGGGAGCTGTTTTTT | CATSDPRVSTGELFF
. | TRBJ1-1 | TRBD1 | TRBV6-6 | TGTGCCAGCAGTTGGACAGGGGGCCAAACTGAAGCTTTCTTT | CASSWTGGQTEAFF
. | TRBJ2-3 | . | TRBV30 | TGTGCCTGGAGTGAGGGAGCGGGCCCCACAGATACGCAGTATTTT | CAWSEGAGPTDTQYF
. | TRBJ1-5 | TRBD1 | TRBV2 | TGTGCCAGCAGCCAGGACAGGATTATCATGCCCCAGCATTTT | CASSQDRIIMPQHF
. | TRBJ2-3 | TRBD2 | TRBV2 | TGTGCCAGCAGTGACCCGCTAGCGGGGGGTTCAGATACGCAGTATTTT | CASSDPLAGGSDTQYF
few | TRBJ1-1 | . | TRBV30 | TGTGCCTGGAGACAGGAAAACACTGAAGCTTTCTTT | CAWRQENTEAFF
once | TRBJ1-4 | TRBD1 | TRBV12-5 | TGTGCTAGTGGTTCAAAGACAGGGGCAACTAATGAAAAACTGTTTTTT | CASGSKTGATNEKLFF
. | TRBJ2-7 | . | TRBV6-5 | TGTGCCAGCAGTCAGGGATCTGGCGAGCAGTACTTC | CASSQGSGEQYF
. | TRBJ2-2 | TRBD1 | TRBV27 | TGTGCCAGCAGTCCCCGGACAGGCCGGGGGGAGCTGTTTTTT | CASSPRTGRGELFF
few | TRBJ1-2 | . | TRBV5-6 | TGTGCCAGCAGACCAGGGGAGGGTTTCTATGGCTACACCTTC | CASRPGEGFYGYTF
. | TRBJ1-1 | TRBD1 | TRBV19 | TGTGCCAGTAGTTGGGGACAGGGACTCAACACTGAAGCTTTCTTT | CASSWGQGLNTEAFF
. | TRBJ1-2 | TRBD1 | TRBV5-6 | TGTGCCAGCAGCTCCGAGGGGGCCTCCTATGGCTACACCTTC | CASSSEGASYGYTF
. | TRBJ2-5 | TRBD2 | TRBV13 | TGTGCCAGCAGCACTACTAGCGGGGGGTTCCAAGAGACCCAGTACTTC | CASSTTSGGFQETQYF
. | TRBJ2-7 | TRBD1 | TRBV9 | TGTGCCAGCAGCGTGGGGGAGACAGGGGCCCACGAGCAGTACTTC | CASSVGETGAHEQYF
. | TRBJ1-2 | TRBD1 | TRBV29-1 | TGCAGCGTTGAAGGGGACAGCGGTAACTATGGCTACACCTTC | CSVEGDSGNYGYTF
. | TRBJ1-2 | TRBD1 | TRBV2 | TGTGCCAGCAACCAAGGAGGGGGCCTTGGCTACACCTTC | CASNQGGGLGYTF
. | TRBJ2-7 | . | TRBV7-9 | TGTGCCAGCAGCAGGACGATGGAGGGACCCTACGAGCAGTACTTC | CASSRTMEGPYEQYF
medium-sized | TRBJ2-7 | . | TRBV7-2 | TGTGCCAGCAGCTTGGGGCAGCTCTACGAGCAGTACTTC | CASSLGQLYEQYF
. | TRBJ1-5 | . | TRBV4-1 | TGCGCCAGCAGAGGTGAGGCGGGGCAGGAGCCCCAGCATTTT | CASRGEAGQEPQHF
. | TRBJ1-1 | TRBD1 | TRBV12-3/TRBV12-4 | TGTGCCAGCAGTTCCAGACAGGGCTCTGAAGCTTTCTTT | CASSSRQGSEAFF
many | TRBJ1-3 | . | TRBV28 | TGTGCCAGCAGTCCCCCCCGGGGGGTTTCTGGAAACACCATATATTTT | CASSPPRGVSGNTIYF
few | TRBJ1-1 | TRBD1 | TRBV12-3/TRBV12-4 | TGTGCCAGCAGTCGGACAGGAAGCACTGAAGCTTTCTTT | CASSRTGSTEAFF
once | TRBJ2-5 | TRBD2 | TRBV5-4 | TGTGCCAGCAGGACTAGCGGGAGCGGGTTGGAGACCCAGTACTTC | CASRTSGSGLETQYF
. | TRBJ1-2 | . | TRBV3-1/TRBV3-2 | TGTGCCAGCAGCCAAGATTTTTCGGGGTATCCGGATGGCTACACCTTC | CASSQDFSGYPDGYTF
few | TRBJ2-7 | TRBD1 | TRBV4-1 | TGCGCCAGCAGCCAAGGGGGACAGGGGGCGATCGAGCAGTACTTC | CASSQGGQGAIEQYF
. | TRBJ2-1 | TRBD2 | TRBV4-1 | TGCGCCAGCAGCCAAGGTCCTAGCGGCTCCTACAATGAGCAGTTCTTC | CASSQGPSGSYNEQFF
. | TRBJ2-7 | . | TRBV28 | TGTGCCAGCAGTTTAGGCGGGTTCTACGAGCAGTACTTC | CASSLGGFYEQYF
. | TRBJ1-2 | TRBD1 | TRBV4-2 | TGTGCCAGCAGCTTTACAGGGGGCGCAGGTGGCTACACCTTC | CASSFTGGAGGYTF
. | TRBJ2-7 | . | TRBV6-5 | TGTGCCAGCAGTTACTCGGGGGGGCGAAACTACGAGCAGTACTTC | CASSYSGGRNYEQYF
. | TRBJ1-6 | . | TRBV3-1/TRBV3-2 | TGTGCCAGCAGTTTGGACAGCTCCTATAATTCACCCCTCCACTTT | CASSLDSSYNSPLHF
. | TRBJ2-7 | TRBD2 | TRBV5-1 | TGCGCCAGCAGCTTGGGGACTAGCGGGGTGTACGAGCAGTACTTC | CASSLGTSGVYEQYF
. | TRBJ2-7 | . | TRBV3-1/TRBV3-2 | TGTGCCAGCAGCCAGGCCCTAACGGGGGAGCAGTACTTC | CASSQALTGEQYF
. | TRBJ2-1 | TRBD2 | TRBV11-2 | TGTGCCAGCAGCTCAGGGACTAGCGGGATTGAGCAGTTCTTC | CASSSGTSGIEQFF
. | TRBJ2-7 | . | TRBV7-8 | TGTGCCAGCAGCTTTTCGGCGGGACAGAGCTACGAGCAGTACTTC | CASSFSAGQSYEQYF
few | TRBJ2-7 | . | TRBV27 | TGTGCCAGCTCTCAAGCACTAGGGTGGAACGAGCAGTACTTC | CASSQALGWNEQYF
. | TRBJ2-7 | . | TRBV2 | TGTGCCAGCAGTGATTACGGGGGAATCGTCAGAGTTTACTACGAGCAGTACTTC | CASSDYGGIVRVYYEQYF
. | TRBJ2-7 | . | TRBV13 | TGTGCCAGCAGCTTAACGGCCTACGAGCAGTACTTC | CASSLTAYEQYF
. | TRBJ1-2 | . | TRBV7-9 | TGTGCCAGCAGCTTGCAAGAAGGGAGGGCTACTAGCTATGGCTACACCTTC | CASSLQEGRATSYGYTF
. | TRBJ1-1 | . | TRBV7-8 | TGTGCCAGCAGTCTCGCAGGGGAGGGGGTTGAAGCTTTCTTT | CASSLAGEGVEAFF
. | TRBJ2-7 | . | TRBV28 | TGTGCCAGCAGTTTGACTACCATCGAGCAGTACTTC | CASSLTTIEQYF